This TCR beta chain is from a study of blood T cell repertoires in COVID-19. Study-level background: Sites in the United States, Italy and Spain provided acute and convalescent COVID-19 samples. PBMCs, B-cell-depleted T cells, or T cells provided the cDNA or gDNA that made up the material.

As originally analysed: Estimation of nucleated cell counts relied on the amplification of reference gene primers. The data were produced by immunoSEQ multiplex PCR, yet TCRdb's version contains in-frame clones alone and is incomplete. V and J calls and clone size are those listed in that table; D and trimming were worked out from the DNA. In the table there are about 230,000 clones, roughly 84% of which are singletons. This clonotype was sampled from a woman between 45 and 65 years old with acute or convalescent COVID-19. Sample: peripheral blood.

CDR3 DNA sequence: TGTGCCAGCAGGCCTACTAGCGGGCAAAGCCACTACGAGCAGTACTTC. This translates into CASRPTSGQSHYEQYF. The chain is built from TRBV7-9 and TRBJ2-7, with 9 nucleotides matching TRBD2. V trimming: 6 bases; J trimming: 3 bases; junction bases outside the gene matches: 12. The CDR3 runs to 16 residues. Germline-derived CDR1 and CDR2 are SEHNR and FQNEAQ (reference sequence).